This T cell receptor beta chain derives from a study of blood T cell repertoires in COVID-19. The assay was immunoSEQ multiplex PCR, and TCRdb's table has in-frame clones only and misses some. The sample lists 30,000 to 35,000 clones; about 90% were seen once. V lost 3 bases to trimming and J lost 7 bases; unmatched junction nucleotides: 8. The CDR3 has 15 amino acids. Germline V CDR1 and CDR2: MNHNS, SASEGT. This receptor was taken from an older man with acute or convalescent COVID-19. Input material: peripheral blood. This chain links TRBV6-1 with TRBJ1-5; TRBD1 matches 8 bases. The CDR3 coding sequence is TGTGCCAGCAGTGACATGGACAGGGTTGGCCAGCCCCAGCATTTT. It codes for CASSDMDRVGQPQHF.